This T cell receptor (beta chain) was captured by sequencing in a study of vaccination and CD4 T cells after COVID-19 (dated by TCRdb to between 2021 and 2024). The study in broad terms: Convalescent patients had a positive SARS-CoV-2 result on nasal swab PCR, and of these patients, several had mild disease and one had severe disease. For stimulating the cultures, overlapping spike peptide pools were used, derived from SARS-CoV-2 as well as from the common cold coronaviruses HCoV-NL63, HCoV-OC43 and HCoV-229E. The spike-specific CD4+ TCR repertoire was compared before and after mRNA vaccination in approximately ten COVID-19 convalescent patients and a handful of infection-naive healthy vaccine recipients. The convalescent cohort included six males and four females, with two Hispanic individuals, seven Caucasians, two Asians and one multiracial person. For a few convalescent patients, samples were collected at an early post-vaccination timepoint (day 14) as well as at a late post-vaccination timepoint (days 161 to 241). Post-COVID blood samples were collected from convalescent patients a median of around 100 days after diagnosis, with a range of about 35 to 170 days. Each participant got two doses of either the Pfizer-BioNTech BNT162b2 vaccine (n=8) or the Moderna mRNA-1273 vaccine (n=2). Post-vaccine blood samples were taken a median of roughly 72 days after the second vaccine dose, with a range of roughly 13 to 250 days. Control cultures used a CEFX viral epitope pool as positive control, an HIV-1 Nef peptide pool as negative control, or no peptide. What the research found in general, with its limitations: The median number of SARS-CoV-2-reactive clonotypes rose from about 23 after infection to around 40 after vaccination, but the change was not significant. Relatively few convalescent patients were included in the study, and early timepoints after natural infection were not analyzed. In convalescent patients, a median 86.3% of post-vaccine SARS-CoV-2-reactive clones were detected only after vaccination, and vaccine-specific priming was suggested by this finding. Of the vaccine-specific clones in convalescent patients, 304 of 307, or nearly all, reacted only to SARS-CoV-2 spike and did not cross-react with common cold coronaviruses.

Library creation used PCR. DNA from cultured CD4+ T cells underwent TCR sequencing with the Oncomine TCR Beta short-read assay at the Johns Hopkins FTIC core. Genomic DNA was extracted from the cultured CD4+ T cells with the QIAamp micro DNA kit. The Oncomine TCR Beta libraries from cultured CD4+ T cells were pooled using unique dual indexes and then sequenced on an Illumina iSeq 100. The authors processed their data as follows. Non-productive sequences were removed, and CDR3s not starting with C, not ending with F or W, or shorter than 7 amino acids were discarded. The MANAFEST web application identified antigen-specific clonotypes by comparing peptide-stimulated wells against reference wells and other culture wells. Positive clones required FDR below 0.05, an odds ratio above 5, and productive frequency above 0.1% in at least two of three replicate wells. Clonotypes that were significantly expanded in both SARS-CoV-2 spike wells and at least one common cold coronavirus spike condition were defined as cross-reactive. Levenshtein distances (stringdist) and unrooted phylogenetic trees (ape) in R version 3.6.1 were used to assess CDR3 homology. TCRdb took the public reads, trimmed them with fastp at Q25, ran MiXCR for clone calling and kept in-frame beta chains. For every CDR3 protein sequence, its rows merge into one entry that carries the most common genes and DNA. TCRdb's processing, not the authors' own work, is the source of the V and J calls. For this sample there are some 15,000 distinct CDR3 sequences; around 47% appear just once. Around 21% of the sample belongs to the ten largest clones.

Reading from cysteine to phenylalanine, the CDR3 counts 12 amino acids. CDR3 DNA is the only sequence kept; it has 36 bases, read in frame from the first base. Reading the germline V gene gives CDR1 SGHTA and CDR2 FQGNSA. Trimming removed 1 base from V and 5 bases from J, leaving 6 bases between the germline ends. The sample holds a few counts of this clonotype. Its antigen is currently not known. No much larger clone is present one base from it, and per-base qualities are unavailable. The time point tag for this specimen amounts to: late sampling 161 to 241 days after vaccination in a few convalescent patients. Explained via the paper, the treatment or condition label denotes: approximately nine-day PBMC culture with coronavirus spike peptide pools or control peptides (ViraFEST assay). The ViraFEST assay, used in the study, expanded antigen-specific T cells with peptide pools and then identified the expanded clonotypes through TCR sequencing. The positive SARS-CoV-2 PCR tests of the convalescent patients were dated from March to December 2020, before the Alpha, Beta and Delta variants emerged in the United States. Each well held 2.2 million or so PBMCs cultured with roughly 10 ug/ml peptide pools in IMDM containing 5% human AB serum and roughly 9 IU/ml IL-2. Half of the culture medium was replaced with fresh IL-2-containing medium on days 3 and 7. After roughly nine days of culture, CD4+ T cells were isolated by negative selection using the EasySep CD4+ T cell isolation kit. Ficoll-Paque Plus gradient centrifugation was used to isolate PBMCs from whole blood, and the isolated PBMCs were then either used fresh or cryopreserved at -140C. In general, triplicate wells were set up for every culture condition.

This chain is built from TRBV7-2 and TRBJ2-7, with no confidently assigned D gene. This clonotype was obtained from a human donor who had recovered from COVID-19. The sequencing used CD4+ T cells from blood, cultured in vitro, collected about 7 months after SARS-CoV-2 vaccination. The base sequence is TGTGCCAGCAGCTTAGAGTATAACGAGCAGTACTTC. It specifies CASSLEYNEQYF.